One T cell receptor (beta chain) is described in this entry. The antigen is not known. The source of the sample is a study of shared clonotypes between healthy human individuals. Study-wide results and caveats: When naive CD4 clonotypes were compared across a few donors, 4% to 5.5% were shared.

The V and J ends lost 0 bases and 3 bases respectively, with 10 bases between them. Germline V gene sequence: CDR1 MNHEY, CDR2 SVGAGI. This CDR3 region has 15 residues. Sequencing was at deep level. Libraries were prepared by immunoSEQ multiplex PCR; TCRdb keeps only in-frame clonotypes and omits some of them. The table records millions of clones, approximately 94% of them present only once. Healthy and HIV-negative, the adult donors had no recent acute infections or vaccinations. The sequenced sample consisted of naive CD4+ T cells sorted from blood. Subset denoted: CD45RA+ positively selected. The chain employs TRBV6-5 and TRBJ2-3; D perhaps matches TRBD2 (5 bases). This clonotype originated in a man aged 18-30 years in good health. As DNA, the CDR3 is TGTGCCAGCAGTTACTCCGCGACTATAACAGATACGCAGTATTTT. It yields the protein CASSYSATITDTQYF.